Listed here is a single TCR beta chain. Its antigen is currently unknown. The sample comes from a study of PD-1 blockade in classical Hodgkin lymphoma. Study results and limitations: Diversity in CD4+ TCRs, unlike that measured in CD8+ TCRs, had risen significantly by C4D1.

Relapses following autologous stem cell transplantation were seen in all patients, with brentuximab vedotin exposure varying. Assay used: immunoSEQ multiplex PCR; TCRdb lists only in-frame clones, some missing. The sample includes about 36,000 clones, 69% seen only once; the top ten take around an eighth. The trim removed 4 bases at V and 4 bases at J, leaving 6 bases unmatched. The germline gives CDR1 LGHNA, CDR2 YNFKEQ. This CDR3 has 15 residues. The sample was peripheral blood mononuclear cells (PBMCs), taken before the second cycle of nivolumab. This chain uses TRBV4-2 with TRBJ2-3, with 9 nucleotides matching TRBD1. This clonotype was sampled from a human donor with classical Hodgkin lymphoma. The chain's CDR3 is CASSPRDRDSDTQYF. CDR3 coding DNA: TGTGCCAGCAGCCCGCGGGACAGGGACTCAGATACGCAGTATTTT.